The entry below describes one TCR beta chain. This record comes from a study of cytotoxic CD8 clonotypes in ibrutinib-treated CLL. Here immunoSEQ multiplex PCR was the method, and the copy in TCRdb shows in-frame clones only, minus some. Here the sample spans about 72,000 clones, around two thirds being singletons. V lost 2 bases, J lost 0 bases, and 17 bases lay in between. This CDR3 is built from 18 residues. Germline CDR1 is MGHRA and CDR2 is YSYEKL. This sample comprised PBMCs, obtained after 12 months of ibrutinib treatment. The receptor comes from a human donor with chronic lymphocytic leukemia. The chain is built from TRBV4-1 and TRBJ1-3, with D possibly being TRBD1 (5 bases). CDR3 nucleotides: TGCGCCAGCAGCCAACGGCTCGGACACCCGAGCTCTGGAAACACCATATATTTT. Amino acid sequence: CASSQRLGHPSSGNTIYF.